This T cell receptor (beta chain) came from a study of blood T cell repertoires in COVID-19. Across the whole study: Samples taken during acute and convalescent COVID-19 were collected in the United States, Italy and Spain. T cells, B-cell-depleted T cells, or PBMCs supplied cDNA or gDNA.

Cohorts were determined from participant-reported clinical history. Either two negative PCRs, clearance, or symptom resolution qualified Cohort 3 donors as recovered. Clones were read by immunoSEQ multiplex PCR, and TCRdb kept only the in-frame ones, dropping some. The data contain approximately 210,000 clones, approximately 83% of them singletons. The TCR comes from a woman aged 55-70 years who had recovered from COVID-19. The sample taken for sequencing was PBMCs or T cells enriched from blood (not recorded which).

The CDR3 coding sequence is TGTGCCAGCAGCACCGACAGGGGAACCTACAATGAGCAGTTCTTC. Protein product: CASSTDRGTYNEQFF. The rearrangement uses TRBV11-3 and TRBJ2-1; TRBD1 matches 8 bases. Germline trimming cut 5 bases from V and 2 bases from J; bases unmatched to any gene: 5. Germline V gene sequence: CDR1 SGHNT, CDR2 YENEEA. The CDR3 has 15 residues. Filled out from reference TRBV11-3 and TRBJ2-1, the complete variable domain reads EAGVVQSPRYKIIEKKQPVAFWCNPISGHNTLYWYLQNLGQGPELLIRYENEEAVDDSQLPKDRFSAERLKGVDSTLKIQPAELGDSAVYLCASSTDRGTYNEQFFGPGTRLTVL.